What follows are 2 T cell receptor beta chains derived from one specimen sequenced in a study of regulatory T cells in long-lasting Graves disease. The time point here: newly diagnosed GD, antithyroid drugs for less than 3 months. Following extraction of RNA from PBMCs, that RNA was used to make the TCR library. Both iRepertoire HTBI primers and Arm-PCR of CDR3 regions were used to build the TCR beta libraries. TCRdb reanalysed the multiplex PCR reads using MiXCR and keeps one entry per CDR3 protein. The sample shows 450,000 to 600,000 distinct CDR3 sequences, around 16% of them seen only once. The sample was also reused in another study, on T cells in Graves' hyperthyroidism and ophthalmopathy.

The material sequenced was peripheral blood mononuclear cells (PBMCs), taken at new diagnosis, from a patient treated with antithyroid drugs. All receptors come from a man between 35 and 55 years old with Graves disease.

At least ten counts were recorded for this clonotype. The CDR3 spells CSARSTGDDGGSYNEQFF. The CDR3 region has the DNA TGCAGTGCTAGATCCACAGGGGATGACGGGGGCTCCTACAATGAGCAGTTCTTC. This sequence joins TRBV20-1 and TRBJ2-1, with D perhaps matching TRBD1 (7 bases). With 2 bases removed from V and 0 bases from J, the gap between germline ends came to 20 bases. The germline CDR1 and CDR2 sequences are DFQATT and SNEGSKA (reference sequence). This CDR3 comprises 18 residues.

This clonotype occurred many times. The gene calls are TRBV27 and TRBJ2-3; TRBD2 might be the D (6 bases). Between the trimmed V and J ends, which lost 5 bases and 6 bases, there was a span of 21 bases. Germline V CDR1 and CDR2: MNHEY, SMNVEV (reference sequence). This CDR3 has 16 residues. DNA of the CDR3: TGTGCCAGCAGTGCCGCTAGCCAAGGAGGGAAGGATACGCAGTATTTT. Translating gives CASSAASQGGKDTQYF.